This T cell receptor beta chain was sequenced in a study of identical twins. Whole-study results and caveats: Donors were not followed over many years; analysis was cross-sectional.

TCRdb analysed the 5' RACE reads with MiXCR anew, one entry per CDR3 protein. The data show some 600,000 distinct CDR3 sequences, under 8.5% seen once. In its sample, this clonotype was seen many times. Antigen specificity is unknown. Trimming pared 3 bases from V and 2 bases from J, leaving 11 bases between. The CDR3 runs 14 residues. The germline CDR1 and CDR2 sequences are SGHAT and FQNNGV. Everyone who donated was a healthy Caucasian. The sample was also linked to a second study, of yellow fever vaccine responses in identical twins.

V gene TRBV11-2 combines with J gene TRBJ2-7; unclear D gene. The sequencing sample was made of PBMCs. This receptor was taken from a woman between 18 and 29 years old in good health. CDR3 in DNA: TGTGCCAGCAGCTTGGGTTCGGGTCCCTACGAGCAGTACGTC. Protein product: CASSLGSGPYEQYV.